The rows below give T cell receptor beta chains drawn from one sample of a study of cytomegalovirus exposure and HLA in healthy donors. The method was immunoSEQ multiplex PCR; TCRdb's version includes in-frame clones alone and lacks a portion of them. Among 150,000 to 200,000 clones listed, 80% to 90% were seen once. Sequencing was done on a sample of PBMCs. The receptors shown here come from a man younger than 35 in good health and CMV-seropositive. CDR3s include the opening cysteine and the closing phenylalanine or tryptophan. A D gene is named only where the DNA matches it firmly. Expanded clones get a size class; other rows say once, few or many, or leave the size out.

v_call	d_call	clone_size	j_call	cdr3_nt	cdr3_aa
TRBV9	-	-	TRBJ1-5	TGTGCCAGCAGCGTAGCTGGGGCAGCAGGCCAGCCCCAGCATTTT	CASSVAGAAGQPQHF
TRBV11-2	-	-	TRBJ2-7	TGTGCCAGCAGCTTAGATAGACTGGGGACTGAGCAGTACTTC	CASSLDRLGTEQYF
TRBV18	TRBD1	-	TRBJ2-2	TGTGCCAGCTCCTCTAAGGGCCCCGGGACAGAGACCACCGGGGAGCTGTTTTTT	CASSSKGPGTETTGELFF
TRBV5-4	-	few	TRBJ1-1	TGTGCCAGCAGGGGGGAGGGCCAGTCGGTCACTGAAGCTTTCTTT	CASRGEGQSVTEAFF
TRBV27	-	-	TRBJ1-2	TGTGCCAGCACCAAGGTTGGGCAGACAGCTAACTATGGCTACACCTTC	CASTKVGQTANYGYTF
TRBV5-3	TRBD1	-	TRBJ2-3	TGTGCCAGAAGCCCGGGACAGGGAGGTGTCCCGATTACAGATACGCAGTATTTT	CARSPGQGGVPITDTQYF
TRBV5-1	TRBD1	-	TRBJ2-2	TGCGCCAGCAGCTCCCGGGACAGATACACCGGGGAGCTGTTTTTT	CASSSRDRYTGELFF
TRBV19	TRBD2	-	TRBJ2-3	TGTGCCAGTAGTTCGGCTAGCGGGGGTTCATTCGTGGATACGCAGTATTTT	CASSSASGGSFVDTQYF
TRBV21-1	-	-	TRBJ1-3	TGTGCCAGCAGCAAAGTTTTCGGGGAATACTCTGGAAACACCATATATTTT	CASSKVFGEYSGNTIYF
TRBV5-1	-	-	TRBJ2-3	TGCGCCAGCAGCTTGGAGAGGTCCCAAGACACGCAGTATTTT	CASSLERSQDTQYF
TRBV27	-	-	TRBJ1-5	TGTGCCAGCAGTTTAAACCCCAGAACCCAGCCCCAGCATTTT	CASSLNPRTQPQHF
TRBV7-9	TRBD1	few	TRBJ2-2	TGTGCCAGCAGCCCCCCGCAGGGGGCGGGCGGGGAGCTGTTTTTT	CASSPPQGAGGELFF
TRBV5-6	-	-	TRBJ2-7	TGTGCCAGCGGGGGGGCCGGTTCCTACGAGCAGTACTTC	CASGGAGSYEQYF
TRBV5-8	TRBD1	-	TRBJ2-1	TGTGCCAGCAGCTACGCGGACAGGACGATCGGGGAGCAGTTCTTC	CASSYADRTIGEQFF
TRBV2	TRBD1	-	TRBJ1-5	TGTGCCAGCAGTGGGGACAGGGCCCGGCAAGATCAGCCCCAGCATTTT	CASSGDRARQDQPQHF
TRBV21-1	-	-	TRBJ2-5	TGTGCCAGCAGCAAGGTGGGACAGCTCTGTCCAGCTGAAAGACAAGAGACCCAGTACTTC	CASSKVGQLCPAERQETQYF
TRBV5-6	TRBD1	-	TRBJ1-4	TGTGCCAGCAGCCCGGGGGGGGGACAGAATGAAAAACTGTTTTTT	CASSPGGGQNEKLFF
TRBV25-1	-	-	TRBJ1-2	TGTGCCAGCAGAGACTGGGACATAAACGGCTACACCTTC	CASRDWDINGYTF
TRBV11-2	TRBD1	-	TRBJ2-7	TGTGCCAGCGCCCATCCGGACAGGCCGTACGAGCAGTACTTC	CASAHPDRPYEQYF
TRBV6-1	-	-	TRBJ1-2	TGTGCCAGCAGTGACAGTCCCGGGGTTAACTATGGCTACACCTTC	CASSDSPGVNYGYTF
TRBV6-1	TRBD2	-	TRBJ2-5	TGTGCCAGCAAATTACTAGCGGGGGTTGAGACCCAGTACTTC	CASKLLAGVETQYF
TRBV5-1	TRBD1	-	TRBJ1-4	TGCGCCAGCAGCGCGGGACAGCTCGCAACTAATGAAAAACTGTTTTTT	CASSAGQLATNEKLFF
TRBV2	-	-	TRBJ1-5	TGTGCCAGTAACAGGGATAGCAATCAGCCCCAGCATTTT	CASNRDSNQPQHF
TRBV13	-	-	TRBJ2-2	TGTGCCAGCAGCTTAAGGTGGGGGCGCACCGGGGAGCTGTTTTTT	CASSLRWGRTGELFF
TRBV2	-	-	TRBJ2-3	TGTGCCAGCAGCGCCAGAGGTAATACGCAATATTTT	CASSARGNTQYF
TRBV5-6	-	-	TRBJ1-1	TGTGCCAGCAGCTTGGCCGCCGGGGGGCAAGCTTTCTTT	CASSLAAGGQAFF
TRBV11-3	TRBD2	-	TRBJ2-3	TGTGCCAGCAGCTTAGGGTCTAGCGGGGGGCCTTCAGATACGCAGTATTTT	CASSLGSSGGPSDTQYF
TRBV27	-	once	TRBJ2-6	TGTGCCAGCAGCCCTTATCACAGCTCTGGGGCCAACGTCCTGACTTTC	CASSPYHSSGANVLTF
TRBV10-1	-	few	TRBJ1-1	TGCGCCAGCAGTGATCGCGGGGTTGAAGCTTTCTTT	CASSDRGVEAFF
TRBV6-1	-	-	TRBJ1-1	TGTGCCAGCAGTCATCCGGGACTGGGTAACACTGAAGCTTTCTTT	CASSHPGLGNTEAFF
TRBV13	TRBD2	-	TRBJ2-7	TGTGCCAGCAGCTTTGGACTAGCGGGGGCATACGAGCAGTACTTC	CASSFGLAGAYEQYF
TRBV7-2	-	-	TRBJ1-5	TGTGCCAGCAGCTTAAGGTCAGGGGATCAGCCCCAGCATTTT	CASSLRSGDQPQHF
TRBV5-1	-	-	TRBJ2-3	TGCGCCAGCAGCCTTTCCGAGGGAGATACGCAGTATTTT	CASSLSEGDTQYF
TRBV2	-	few	TRBJ2-1	TGTGCCAGCAGTGGTTCAGGGATTAATGAGCAGTTCTTC	CASSGSGINEQFF
TRBV15	-	-	TRBJ1-2	TGTGCCACCAGCTCTCAGGGGCGTAACTATGGCTACACCTTC	CATSSQGRNYGYTF
TRBV11-1	TRBD1	-	TRBJ2-1	TGTGCCAGCAGCTTAGGGGTAGGGGGCGAAGAGCAGTTCTTC	CASSLGVGGEEQFF
TRBV6-5	TRBD1	-	TRBJ1-6	TGTGCCAGCAGTACGACCGGGACAGTTAATTCACCCCTCCACTTT	CASSTTGTVNSPLHF
TRBV6-1	-	-	TRBJ2-3	TGTGCCAGCAGTGAAGTTGTGAGTATGACAGATACGCAGTATTTT	CASSEVVSMTDTQYF
TRBV5-1	-	-	TRBJ2-7	TGCGCCAGCAGCTCGTACGAGGACAGCCTATTTACCTACGAGCAGTACTTC	CASSSYEDSLFTYEQYF
TRBV11-2	-	once	TRBJ2-7	TGTGCCAGCAGCTTCCTACAGGGACCCCAATACGAGCAGTACTTC	CASSFLQGPQYEQYF
TRBV10-2	TRBD1	-	TRBJ2-7	TGCGCCAGCAGGGACGCCGGGACAGGGATTGAGGACGAGCAGTACTTC	CASRDAGTGIEDEQYF
TRBV5-1	TRBD2	once	TRBJ2-7	TGCGCCAGCAGACTAGCGGGGGCGCCTAGGTACGAGCAGTACTTC	CASRLAGAPRYEQYF
TRBV10-3	TRBD1	once	TRBJ1-1	TGTGCCATCAGTGAGTACCGAGGACGGGACAGGGGTTCCACTGAAGCTTTCTTT	CAISEYRGRDRGSTEAFF
TRBV5-1	TRBD1	-	TRBJ2-7	TGCGCCAGCAGCTTGATTGGACAGGGGGACGAGCAGTACTTC	CASSLIGQGDEQYF
TRBV19	TRBD2	-	TRBJ2-3	TGTGCCAGTAGTATAGATCCGGGCCCGTGGTCTAGCGGGGGGAAGAGCACAGATACGCAGTATTTT	CASSIDPGPWSSGGKSTDTQYF
TRBV11-3	TRBD1	-	TRBJ2-1	TGTGCCAGCAGCTTAGATGAGAACAGGGGAGAGCAGTTCTTC	CASSLDENRGEQFF
TRBV7-9	-	-	TRBJ1-5	TGTGCCAGCAGCTTAAACAGTAATCAGCCCCAGCATTTT	CASSLNSNQPQHF